These T cell receptor beta chains were read from a single sample in a study of T-cell memory formation after mild COVID-19. TCRdb called the 5' RACE reads again in MiXCR, with one record for every CDR3 protein. In the table there are a few hundred thousand distinct CDR3 sequences, about a fifth of which are singletons. The specimen sequenced was PBMCs or a T cell subset sorted from them (not recorded which). The receptors shown here come from an adult woman who had mild COVID-19 (a few samples of this study predate the infection). Cell type and time point are not known. Each CDR3 is given with its conserved first and last residue. A D gene is named only where the DNA matches it firmly. The size field is filled for only some rows; it gives once, few, many or a size class.

size | D | J | V | DNA | CDR3
few | NA | TRBJ2-1 | TRBV5-1 | TGCGCCAGCGCCGGTACAGGGTATGTGGATGAGCAGTTCTTC | CASAGTGYVDEQFF
NA | NA | TRBJ2-2 | TRBV5-1 | TGCGCCAGCAGCTCCTTTGGGGCAGCGAACACCGGGGAGCTGTTTTTT | CASSSFGAANTGELFF
NA | NA | TRBJ2-5 | TRBV7-9 | TGTGCCAGCAGCCCCGCCTGGACAGCTTCGGAGACCCAGTACTTC | CASSPAWTASETQYF
NA | NA | TRBJ1-5 | TRBV7-9 | TGTGCCAGCAGCATCGATACGGCACCCTATCAGCCCCAGCATTTT | CASSIDTAPYQPQHF
few | NA | TRBJ2-3 | TRBV7-3 | TGTGCCAGCAGCTCCCTTCCGTCGGGAGATACGCAGTATTTT | CASSSLPSGDTQYF
many | TRBD1 | TRBJ2-1 | TRBV10-3 | TGTGCCTCCCAGGGGGAAGGATACAATGAGCAGTTCTTC | CASQGEGYNEQFF
few | NA | TRBJ1-2 | TRBV6-5 | TGTGCCAGCAGTTACTCCCTGGCGGGCGGCTACACCTTC | CASSYSLAGGYTF
once | NA | TRBJ1-2 | TRBV7-8 | TGTGCCAGCAGCACATACAGGCGTCCAGCTAACTATGGCTACACCTTC | CASSTYRRPANYGYTF
NA | TRBD2 | TRBJ2-1 | TRBV5-1 | TGCGCCAGCAGCTTGGGGCCGGGACTAGCGGGAGGGCGAGTCAATGAGCAGTTCTTC | CASSLGPGLAGGRVNEQFF
NA | NA | TRBJ2-2 | TRBV6-5 | TGTGCCAGCAGTTACCGGCGGGCCACCGGGGAGCTGTTTTTT | CASSYRRATGELFF
many | NA | TRBJ2-3 | TRBV14 | TGTGCCAGCAGCCCCCACACAGATACGCAGTATTTT | CASSPHTDTQYF
many | TRBD1 | TRBJ2-2 | TRBV2 | TGTGCCAGCAGACCCACAGGGGGCGCGAACACCGGGGAGCTGTTTTTT | CASRPTGGANTGELFF
many | TRBD1 | TRBJ2-1 | TRBV15 | TGTGCCACCAGCAGGGACAGGGGAGGCAATGAGCAGTTCTTC | CATSRDRGGNEQFF
many | NA | TRBJ2-3 | TRBV11-1 | TGTGCCAGCAGCTGGGGAAGAAAGGATACGCAGTATTTT | CASSWGRKDTQYF
NA | NA | TRBJ1-2 | TRBV5-1 | TGCGCCAGCAGCTTATCAGGGGACGGAAACTTATACACCTTC | CASSLSGDGNLYTF
NA | NA | TRBJ1-1 | TRBV29-1 | TGCAGCGTTGAAGATCTAGTGAACACTGAAGCTTTCTTT | CSVEDLVNTEAFF
NA | NA | TRBJ2-7 | TRBV12-5 | TGTGCTAGTGGTTTGGTACCTTCAGGCTACGAGCAGTACTTC | CASGLVPSGYEQYF
NA | NA | TRBJ1-6 | TRBV6-1 | TGTGCCAGCCTAGCACAGAGAGGTTCACCCCTCCACTTT | CASLAQRGSPLHF
NA | NA | TRBJ1-2 | TRBV13 | TGTGCCAGCAGCTCCTCGGACAGTCCCGGGGGCTACACCTTC | CASSSSDSPGGYTF
NA | NA | TRBJ2-4 | TRBV7-2 | TGTGCCAGCAGCTTAGGGCCGGGAGAGCAAAACATTCAGTACTTC | CASSLGPGEQNIQYF
few | NA | TRBJ2-1 | TRBV7-2 | TGTGCCAGCAGCTTTTTCTCGCCGGGACCCCGGTGGAATGAGCAGTTCTTC | CASSFFSPGPRWNEQFF
few | NA | TRBJ1-2 | TRBV12-3/TRBV12-4 | TGTGCCAGCAGCCGAACACAGGGTGGCTACACCTTC | CASSRTQGGYTF
few | TRBD2 | TRBJ2-5 | TRBV11-2 | TGTGCCAGCAGCTTCCCCTCCGTGGGACTAGCGGGTTTGGAGACCCAGTACTTC | CASSFPSVGLAGLETQYF
NA | NA | TRBJ1-2 | TRBV6-6 | TGTGCCAGCAGAGGGAGTCGGGATGGCTACACCTTC | CASRGSRDGYTF
NA | TRBD2 | TRBJ2-1 | TRBV5-1 | TGCGCCAGCAGCTTGGCTCCTGGGACTAGCGGTAACAATGAGCAGTTCTTC | CASSLAPGTSGNNEQFF
few | NA | TRBJ1-2 | TRBV19 | TGTGCCAGTAGTTGTGGCTACACCTTC | CASSCGYTF
NA | NA | TRBJ2-7 | TRBV29-1 | TGCAGCGCCAATTTGCCCTATGGCGAGCAGTACTTC | CSANLPYGEQYF
few | NA | TRBJ1-1 | TRBV27 | TGTGCCAGCAGTTTGGAGGGGCCAGCCACTGAAGCTTTCTTT | CASSLEGPATEAFF
few | NA | TRBJ1-2 | TRBV20-1 | TGCAGTGCTAGAGGGGGGCCAGGAGCGGAGGATGGCTACACCTTC | CSARGGPGAEDGYTF
NA | NA | TRBJ1-2 | TRBV5-1 | TGCGCCAGCAGCTTGACCTACGAGGGGATTTCTAAGGATGGCTACACCTTC | CASSLTYEGISKDGYTF
NA | NA | TRBJ1-4 | TRBV11-3 | TGTGCCAGCAGCTTGATGGCCGGTGCGGGGCTGGGAAAACTGTTTTTT | CASSLMAGAGLGKLFF
few | TRBD1 | TRBJ2-2 | TRBV20-1 | TGCAGTGCCCCCGGCGGACAGGGGGCCTACACCGGGGAGCTGTTTTTT | CSAPGGQGAYTGELFF
NA | NA | TRBJ2-3 | TRBV5-1 | TGCGCCAGCAGCTTGGGCCACCGGGACACCCGCACAGATACGCAGTATTTT | CASSLGHRDTRTDTQYF
NA | TRBD1 | TRBJ1-5 | TRBV7-9 | TGTGCCAGCAGCTCTGGGACAGGGCGTCAGCCCCAGCATTTT | CASSSGTGRQPQHF
NA | NA | TRBJ1-1 | TRBV12-3/TRBV12-4 | TGTGCCAGCATCCCGACGGGGGCTAACACTGAAGCTTTCTTT | CASIPTGANTEAFF
NA | TRBD1 | TRBJ1-5 | TRBV19 | TGTGCCAGTAGTCTCCGGGGACAGGGGAAAAATCAGCCCCAGCATTTT | CASSLRGQGKNQPQHF
NA | NA | TRBJ1-1 | TRBV29-1 | TGCAGCGTTCAGGGACCCACTGAAGCTTTCTTT | CSVQGPTEAFF
few | TRBD1 | TRBJ1-1 | TRBV29-1 | TGCAGCGTTGAAAACCAGGGACAGATAAACACTGAAGCTTTCTTT | CSVENQGQINTEAFF
NA | TRBD1 | TRBJ2-1 | TRBV14 | TGTGCCAGCAGCCAACGGACAGGGGGCGACTACAATGAGCAGTTCTTC | CASSQRTGGDYNEQFF
few | NA | TRBJ1-5 | TRBV29-1 | TGCAGCGCCCTCTTAGGGGGGCCGGGTCAGCCCCAGCATTTT | CSALLGGPGQPQHF
few | NA | TRBJ2-1 | TRBV7-2 | TGTGCCAGCAGCTTGCAAACCGGGACTCATAACAATGAGCAGTTCTTC | CASSLQTGTHNNEQFF
many | NA | TRBJ2-7 | TRBV6-5 | TGTGCCAGCAGTTACTCGACTTCGACAGTGAGCTCCTACGAGCAGTACTTC | CASSYSTSTVSSYEQYF
NA | NA | TRBJ2-7 | TRBV11-2 | TGTGCCAGCAGCTTAGATCCCAGAGTCGAGCAGTACTTC | CASSLDPRVEQYF
few | TRBD1 | TRBJ1-6 | TRBV18 | TGTGCCAGCTCACGTGGACAGGGGGCCAATTCACCCCTCCACTTT | CASSRGQGANSPLHF
NA | NA | TRBJ1-2 | TRBV12-3/TRBV12-4 | TGTGCCAGCAGTTCGACCGGGACCGCCTATGGCTACACCTTC | CASSSTGTAYGYTF
NA | NA | TRBJ1-3 | TRBV5-6 | TGTGCCAGCAACCGTCGGAGCTCTGGAAACACCATATATTTT | CASNRRSSGNTIYF
few | NA | TRBJ1-3 | TRBV7-2 | TGTGCCAGCAGCCCCAGAGGAGGTGGAAACACCATATATTTT | CASSPRGGGNTIYF
NA | TRBD2 | TRBJ2-1 | TRBV27 | TGTGCCAGCAGTCCAAGACTAGCGGGACAGATCTACAATGAGCAGTTCTTC | CASSPRLAGQIYNEQFF
few | TRBD2 | TRBJ2-2 | TRBV9 | TGTGCCAGCAGCGAACACCCGGGACTAGCGGGAGGGGAGGGCACCGGGGAGCTGTTTTTT | CASSEHPGLAGGEGTGELFF